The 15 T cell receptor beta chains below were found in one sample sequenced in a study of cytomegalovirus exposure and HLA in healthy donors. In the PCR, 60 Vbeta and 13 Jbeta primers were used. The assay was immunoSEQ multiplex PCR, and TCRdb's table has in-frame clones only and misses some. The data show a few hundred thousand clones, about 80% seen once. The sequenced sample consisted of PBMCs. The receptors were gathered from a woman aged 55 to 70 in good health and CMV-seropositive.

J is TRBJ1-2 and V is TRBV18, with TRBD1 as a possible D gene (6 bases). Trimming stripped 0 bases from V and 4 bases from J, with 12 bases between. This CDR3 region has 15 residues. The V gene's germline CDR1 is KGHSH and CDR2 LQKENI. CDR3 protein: CASSPPIGQTYGYTF. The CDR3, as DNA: TGTGCCAGCTCACCACCGATAGGACAGACCTATGGCTACACCTTC. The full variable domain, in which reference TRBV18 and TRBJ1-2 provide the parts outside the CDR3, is NAGVMQNPRHLVRRRGQEARLRCSPMKGHSHVYWYRQLPEEGLKFMVYLQKENIIDESGMPKERFSAEFPKEGPSILRIQQVVRGDSAAYFCASSPPIGQTYGYTFGSGTRLTVV.

The CDR3 spells CASSPAGTSGINEQFF. DNA for the CDR3: TGTGCCAGCAGCCCCGCAGGGACTAGCGGGATAAATGAGCAGTTCTTC. The rearrangement links TRBV4-2 to TRBJ2-1; 13 bases are shared with TRBD2. With V trimmed by 4 bases and J by 7 bases, 7 bases remained unmatched. In germline, CDR1 is LGHNA, CDR2 YNFKEQ. CDR3 length: 16 amino acids.

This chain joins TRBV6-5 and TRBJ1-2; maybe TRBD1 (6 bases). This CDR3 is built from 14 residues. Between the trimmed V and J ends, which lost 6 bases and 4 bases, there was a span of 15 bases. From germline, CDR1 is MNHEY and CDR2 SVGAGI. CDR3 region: CASRGGARGYGYTF. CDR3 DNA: TGTGCCAGCAGGGGGGGGGCCCGCGGCTATGGCTACACCTTC.

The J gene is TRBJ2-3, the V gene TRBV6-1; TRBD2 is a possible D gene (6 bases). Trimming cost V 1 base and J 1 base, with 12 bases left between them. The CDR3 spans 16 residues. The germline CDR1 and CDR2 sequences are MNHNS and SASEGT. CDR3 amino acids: CASSEVGASGTDTQYF. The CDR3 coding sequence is TGTGCCAGCAGTGAAGTAGGGGCTAGCGGCACAGATACGCAGTATTTT.

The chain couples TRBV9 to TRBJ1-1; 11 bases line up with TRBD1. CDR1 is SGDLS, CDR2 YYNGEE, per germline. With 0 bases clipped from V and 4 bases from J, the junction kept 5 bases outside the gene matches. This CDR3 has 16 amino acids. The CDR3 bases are TGTGCCAGCAGCGTAGTGGTTGGGACAGGGGGCACTGAAGCTTTCTTT. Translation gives CASSVVVGTGGTEAFF.

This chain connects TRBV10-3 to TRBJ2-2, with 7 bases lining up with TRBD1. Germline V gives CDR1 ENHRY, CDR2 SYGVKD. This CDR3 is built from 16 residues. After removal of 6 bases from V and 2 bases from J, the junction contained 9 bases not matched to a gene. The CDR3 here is CAIRKTGSGNTGELFF. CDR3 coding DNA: TGTGCCATCAGAAAGACAGGGTCGGGTAACACCGGGGAGCTGTTTTTT.

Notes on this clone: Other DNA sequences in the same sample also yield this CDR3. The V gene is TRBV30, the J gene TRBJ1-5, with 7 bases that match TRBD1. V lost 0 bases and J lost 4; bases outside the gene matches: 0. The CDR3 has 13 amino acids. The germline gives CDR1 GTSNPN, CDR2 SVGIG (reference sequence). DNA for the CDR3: TGTGCCTGGAGTGTACAGGGGAATCAGCCCCAGCATTTT. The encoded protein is CAWSVQGNQPQHF.

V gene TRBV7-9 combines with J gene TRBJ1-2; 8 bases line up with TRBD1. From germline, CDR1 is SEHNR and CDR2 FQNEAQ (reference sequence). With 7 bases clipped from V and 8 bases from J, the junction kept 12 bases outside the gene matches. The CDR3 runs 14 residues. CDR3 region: CASILTGDAGGYTF. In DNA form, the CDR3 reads TGTGCCAGCATCCTGACAGGGGATGCGGGGGGCTACACCTTC.

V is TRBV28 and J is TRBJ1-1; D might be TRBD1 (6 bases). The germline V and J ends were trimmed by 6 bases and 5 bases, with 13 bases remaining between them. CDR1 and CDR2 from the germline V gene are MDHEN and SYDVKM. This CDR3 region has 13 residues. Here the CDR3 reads CASREYRETEAFF. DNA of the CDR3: TGTGCCAGCAGGGAGTACAGGGAGACTGAAGCTTTCTTT.

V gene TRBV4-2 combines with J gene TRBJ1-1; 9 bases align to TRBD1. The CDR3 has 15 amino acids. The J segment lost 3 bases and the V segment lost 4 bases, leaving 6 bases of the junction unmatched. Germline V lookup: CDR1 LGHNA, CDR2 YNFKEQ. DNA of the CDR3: TGTGCCAGCAGCCTCTCCGGGACAGGGTACACTGAAGCTTTCTTT. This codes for CASSLSGTGYTEAFF.

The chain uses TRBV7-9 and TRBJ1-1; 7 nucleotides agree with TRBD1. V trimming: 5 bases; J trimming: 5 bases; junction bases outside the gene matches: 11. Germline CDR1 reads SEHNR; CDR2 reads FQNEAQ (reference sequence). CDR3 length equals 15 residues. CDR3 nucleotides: TGTGCCAGCAGCGGGACAGAATCGTGGGGGACTGAAGCTTTCTTT. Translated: CASSGTESWGTEAFF.

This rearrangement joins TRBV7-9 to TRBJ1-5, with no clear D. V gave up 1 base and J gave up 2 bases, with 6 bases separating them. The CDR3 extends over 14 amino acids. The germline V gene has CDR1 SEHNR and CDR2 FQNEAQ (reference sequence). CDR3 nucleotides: TGTGCCAGCAGCTTAGGAGTGGGCAATCAGCCCCAGCATTTT. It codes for CASSLGVGNQPQHF.

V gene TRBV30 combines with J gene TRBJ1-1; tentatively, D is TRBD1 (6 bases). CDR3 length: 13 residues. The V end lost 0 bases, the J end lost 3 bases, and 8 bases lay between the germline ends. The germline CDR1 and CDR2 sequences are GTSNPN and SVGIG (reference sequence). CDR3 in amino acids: CAWSVAGDTEAFF. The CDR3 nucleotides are TGTGCCTGGAGTGTAGCAGGGGACACTGAAGCTTTCTTT.

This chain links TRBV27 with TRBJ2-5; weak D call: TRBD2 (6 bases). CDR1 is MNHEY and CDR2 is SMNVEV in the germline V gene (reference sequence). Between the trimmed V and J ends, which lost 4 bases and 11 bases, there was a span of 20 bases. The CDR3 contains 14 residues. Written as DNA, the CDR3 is TGTGCCAGCAGTTCCGGGGGAGAGGGCGAGGAGCAGTACTTC. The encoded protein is CASSSGGEGEEQYF.

CDR3 protein: CASSQDGGASGSIYNEQFF. The CDR3 region has the DNA TGCGCCAGCAGCCAAGATGGTGGGGCTAGCGGAAGTATTTACAATGAGCAGTTCTTC. The rearrangement joins TRBV4-1 to TRBJ2-1; 7 positions match TRBD2. The CDR3 runs to 19 residues. Trimming cost V 0 bases and J 4 bases; bases outside gene matches: 15. Germline V gene lookup returns CDR1 MGHRA and CDR2 YSYEKL.